These 19 T cell receptor beta chains originate from one sample sequenced in a study of cytomegalovirus exposure and HLA in healthy donors. PCR employed 60 Vbeta and 13 Jbeta primers. Assay: immunoSEQ multiplex PCR; the TCRdb copy retains only in-frame clones and omits some. The table lists 120,000 to 150,000 clones, roughly 80% of them singletons. The specimen was PBMCs. These receptors were obtained from a male donor in good health and CMV-seronegative.

The chain uses TRBV28 and TRBJ2-1, with 9 bases lining up with TRBD2. Trimming cost V 2 bases and J 1 base; bases outside gene matches: 3. The CDR3 length is 16 residues. Germline V gives CDR1 MDHEN, CDR2 SYDVKM. CDR3 DNA: TGTGCCAGCAGTTTAGGCGGGAGGGCATCCTACAATGAGCAGTTCTTC. It translates to CASSLGGRASYNEQFF. The variable domain in full, with the rest retrieved from reference TRBV28 and TRBJ2-1, is DVKVTQSSRYLVKRTGEKVFLECVQDMDHENMFWYRQDPGLGLRLIYFSYDVKMKEKGDIPEGYSVSREKKERFSLILESASTNQTSMYLCASSLGGRASYNEQFFGPGTRLTVL.

The V and J genes are TRBV4-2 and TRBJ1-5; TRBD1 agrees at 9 bases. Germline V gene sequence: CDR1 LGHNA, CDR2 YNFKEQ. This CDR3 is 15 amino acids long. The J segment lost 4 bases and the V segment lost 4 bases, leaving 5 bases of the junction unmatched. The DNA for the CDR3 is TGTGCCAGCAGCCGGACAGGGGACGGGAATCAGCCCCAGCATTTT. Encoded protein: CASSRTGDGNQPQHF.

The chain has TRBV6-4 and TRBJ1-1; no reliable D call. V gave up 0 bases and J gave up 1 base, with 9 bases separating them. In germline, CDR1 is MRHNA, CDR2 SNTAGT. The CDR3 contains 15 residues. CDR3 protein: CASSDSSQTNTEAFF. The CDR3 DNA reads as TGTGCCAGCAGTGACTCATCACAGACGAACACTGAAGCTTTCTTT.

The chain carries TRBV15 and TRBJ2-5, with D perhaps matching TRBD1 (9 bases). The assigned J gene may be wrong: the sequence end matches TRBJ2-7 better. CDR3 length equals 16 residues. CDR1 and CDR2 from the germline V gene are LNHNV and YYDKDF (reference sequence). CDR3 region: CATSRAGGTGRVEQYF. The CDR3, as DNA: TGTGCCACCAGCAGAGCGGGGGGGACAGGGAGGGTCGAGCAGTACTTC.

The chain joins TRBV15 to TRBJ1-1; TRBD1 agrees at 8 bases. CDR3 length equals 14 residues. V dropped 6 bases and J dropped 6; count of bases not matched to a gene: 9. CDR1 is LNHNV, CDR2 YYDKDF, per germline (reference sequence). The DNA of the CDR3 is TGTGCCACCAGACGTCAGGGGGCTTCACCTGAAGCTTTCTTT. Its protein product is CATRRQGASPEAFF. Complete variable domain (other parts from reference TRBV15 and TRBJ1-1): DAMVIQNPRYQVTQFGKPVTLSCSQTLNHNVMYWYQQKSSQAPKLLFHYYDKDFNNEADTPDNFQSRRPNTSFCFLDIRSPGLGDTAMYLCATRRQGASPEAFFGQGTRLTVV.

CDR3 DNA: TGTGCCAGCAGTGAAGAGTTGACAGGTGTTAGCTCCTACGAGCAGTACTTC. Translating it yields CASSEELTGVSSYEQYF. This sequence joins TRBV6-1 and TRBJ2-7; D is perhaps TRBD1 (6 bases). Trimming cost V 1 base and J 0 bases, with 16 bases left between them. The CDR3 covers 17 residues. Germline V lookup: CDR1 MNHNS, CDR2 SASEGT.

This clone was seen a handful of times. The V gene is TRBV5-4, the J gene TRBJ1-6, with 7 positions matching TRBD1. The CDR3 consists of 16 residues. After removal of 4 bases from V and 9 bases from J, the junction contained 13 bases not matched to a gene. Germline V CDR1 and CDR2: SGHNT, YYREEE (reference sequence). The CDR3 reads CASSTGDPAGGSPLHF. The CDR3 nucleotides read TGTGCCAGCAGCACAGGGGACCCAGCAGGAGGTTCACCCCTCCACTTT.

The table lists this clone with a few counts. The genes are TRBV2 and TRBJ1-2, with D tentatively TRBD1 (5 bases). The V end lost 3 bases, the J end lost 5 bases, and 10 bases lay between the germline ends. The CDR3 is 13 residues long. Germline values: CDR1 SNHLY, CDR2 FYNNEI. CDR3 in DNA: TGTGCCAGCAGTGACGGTCGGGGGTATGGCTACACCTTC. Its protein product is CASSDGRGYGYTF. Together with reference TRBV2 and TRBJ1-2, the CDR3 gives the full variable domain: EPEVTQTPSHQVTQMGQEVILRCVPISNHLYFYWYRQILGQKVEFLVSFYNNEISEKSEIFDDQFSVERPDGSNFTLKIRSTKLEDSAMYFCASSDGRGYGYTFGSGTRLTVV.

V gene TRBV21-1 combines with J gene TRBJ1-5. TRBV21-1 is described as a pseudogene. This CDR3 comprises 16 residues. The CDR3 nucleotides read TGTGCCAGCAGCTCCTTTACGGGGGGAGGTCGGCAGCCCCAGCATTTT. This encodes CASSSFTGGGRQPQHF.

The V call is TRBV7-9, the J call TRBJ1-1, with a tentative D call TRBD1 (6 bases). The CDR3 consists of 14 residues. Trimming stripped 5 bases from V and 5 bases from J, with 15 bases between. The germline V gene has CDR1 SEHNR and CDR2 FQNEAQ (reference sequence). Here the CDR3 DNA reads TGTGCCAGCAGCCAAACGGGACAAATTACTGAAGCTTTCTTT. Amino acid sequence: CASSQTGQITEAFF.

The V gene is TRBV27, the J gene TRBJ2-1; 8 bases are shared with TRBD1. The CDR3 is 16 amino acids. Germline CDR1 is MNHEY and CDR2 is SMNVEV (reference sequence). The V and J ends lost 2 bases and 4 bases, in that order; junction bases with no gene match: 7. The CDR3 nucleotides are TGTGCCAGCAGTTTAAGCCGGACAGGGTGGTACAATGAGCAGTTCTTC. Translating it yields CASSLSRTGWYNEQFF.

This sequence joins TRBV19 and TRBJ2-5; no clear D gene. The DNA matches TRBJ2-7 better at its end, which makes the J call doubtful. The CDR3 covers 13 residues. Germline assignment: CDR1 LNHDA and CDR2 SQIVND (reference sequence). CDR3 protein: CASSTQDSYEQYF. The CDR3, as DNA: TGTGCCAGTAGTACCCAGGACTCCTACGAGCAGTACTTC.

The CDR3 DNA follows: TGTGCCAGTAGTATTGCAGGGGGTGATAACACTGAAGCTTTCTTT. It encodes CASSIAGGDNTEAFF. The chain employs TRBV19 and TRBJ1-1, with 7 positions matching TRBD1. Germline lookup yields CDR1 LNHDA and CDR2 SQIVND (reference sequence). This CDR3 region has 15 residues. J was trimmed by 2 bases and V by 3 bases; bases with no gene match: 6.

The V call is TRBV2, the J call TRBJ2-2; TRBD1 aligns across 8 bases. Germline values: CDR1 SNHLY, CDR2 FYNNEI. V dropped 2 bases and J dropped 6; count of bases not matched to a gene: 2. This CDR3 is built from 14 residues. The CDR3 is CASSEQGASGELFF. CDR3 DNA: TGTGCCAGCAGTGAACAGGGGGCTTCCGGGGAGCTGTTTTTT.

The chain uses TRBV20-1 and TRBJ2-7; tentatively, D is TRBD1 (5 bases). The CDR3 is made up of 11 amino acids. CDR1 DFQATT and CDR2 SNEGSKA come from the germline V gene (reference sequence). Between the trimmed V and J ends, which lost 2 bases and 4 bases, there was a span of 6 bases. CDR3 residues: CSARRGYEQYF. CDR3 bases: TGCAGTGCTAGAAGGGGTTACGAGCAGTACTTC.

This clone was counted between two and nine times. This chain joins TRBV7-8 and TRBJ2-5; D ambiguous. Germline loops: CDR1 SGHVS, CDR2 FQNEAQ. The length of the CDR3 is 13 residues. Trimming cost V 0 bases and J 4 bases, with 6 bases left between them. The CDR3 here is CASSLAARETQYF. DNA of the CDR3: TGTGCCAGCAGCTTAGCGGCTCGAGAGACCCAGTACTTC.

This chain connects TRBV19 to TRBJ1-5; possibly TRBD1 for D (5 bases). Trimming stripped 6 bases from V and 1 base from J, with 10 bases between. CDR3 size: 14 residues. Per the germline V gene, CDR1 is LNHDA and CDR2 is SQIVND (reference sequence). The CDR3 sequence is CASRAWGSNQPQHF. The CDR3 DNA follows: TGTGCCAGTAGGGCGTGGGGCAGCAATCAGCCCCAGCATTTT.

Of note for this clone: Germline and junction disagree at one end, which may indicate a read error. The V gene is TRBV5-1, the J gene TRBJ1-5; 10 bases map to TRBD1. Germline CDR1 reads SGHRS; CDR2 reads YFSETQ. There are 14 residues in the CDR3. CDR3 bases: TGCGCCAGCAGCTCGACAGGGGGCAACCAGCCCCAGCATTTT. Its translation is CASSSTGGNQPQHF.

This sequence joins TRBV28 and TRBJ2-5; perhaps TRBD2 as D (5 bases). The J call is uncertain, as TRBJ2-7 better fits the DNA end. CDR1 is MDHEN and CDR2 is SYDVKM in the germline V gene. The CDR3 is made up of 13 amino acids. CDR3 DNA: TGTGCCAGCAGTGACTATAACTCCTACGAGCAGTACTTC. Translating gives CASSDYNSYEQYF.